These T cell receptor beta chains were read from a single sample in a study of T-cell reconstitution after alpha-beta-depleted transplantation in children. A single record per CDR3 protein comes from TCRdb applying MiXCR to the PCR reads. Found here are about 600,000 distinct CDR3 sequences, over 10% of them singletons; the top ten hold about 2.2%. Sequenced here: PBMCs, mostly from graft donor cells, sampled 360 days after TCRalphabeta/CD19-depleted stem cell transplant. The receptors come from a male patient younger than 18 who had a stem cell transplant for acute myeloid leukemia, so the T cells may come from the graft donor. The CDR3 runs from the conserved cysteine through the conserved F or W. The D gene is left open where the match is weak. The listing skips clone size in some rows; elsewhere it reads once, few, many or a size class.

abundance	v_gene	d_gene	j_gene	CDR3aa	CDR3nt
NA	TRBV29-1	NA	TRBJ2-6	CSVVKERLAGANVLTF	TGCAGCGTTGTGAAAGAACGGCTCGCTGGGGCCAACGTCCTGACTTTC
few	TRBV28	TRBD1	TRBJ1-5	CASSFEGAPLNQPQHF	TGTGCCAGCAGTTTTGAGGGGGCTCCTCTCAATCAGCCCCAGCATTTT
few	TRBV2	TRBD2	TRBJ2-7	CASSAPRGGPYEQYF	TGTGCCAGCAGTGCCCCTCGGGGGGGGCCCTACGAGCAGTACTTC
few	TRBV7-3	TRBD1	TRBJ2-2	CASSTPYRGRNTGELFF	TGTGCCAGCAGCACCCCGTACAGGGGGCGCAACACCGGGGAGCTGTTTTTT
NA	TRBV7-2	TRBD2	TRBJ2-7	CASSFRLAGTSYEQYF	TGTGCCAGCAGCTTCCGACTAGCGGGGACCTCCTACGAGCAGTACTTC
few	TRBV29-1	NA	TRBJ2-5	CSVEEGVGVRRGTQYF	TGCAGCGTTGAAGAGGGGGTTGGGGTCCGCCGGGGGACCCAGTACTTC
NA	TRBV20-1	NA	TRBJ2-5	CSARGTETQYF	TGCAGTGCTAGAGGCACCGAGACCCAGTACTTC
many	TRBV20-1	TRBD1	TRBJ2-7	CSARDRGYEQYF	TGCAGCGCACGGGACAGGGGATACGAGCAGTACTTC
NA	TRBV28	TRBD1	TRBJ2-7	CASIRTGKPYEQYF	TGTGCCAGCATAAGGACAGGGAAACCGTACGAGCAGTACTTC
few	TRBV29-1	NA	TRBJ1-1	CSVVRANTEAFF	TGCAGCGTTGTAAGGGCGAACACTGAAGCTTTCTTT
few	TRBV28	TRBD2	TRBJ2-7	CASSSYSGKPPYEQYF	TGTGCCAGCAGTTCCTATAGCGGGAAGCCACCCTACGAGCAGTACTTC
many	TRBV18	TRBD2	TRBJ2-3	CASSPPLAGGTDTQYF	TGTGCCAGCTCACCACCCCTAGCGGGAGGAACAGATACGCAGTATTTT
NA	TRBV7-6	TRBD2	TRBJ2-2	CASSSGTSGISGTGELFF	TGTGCCAGCAGCTCCGGGACTAGCGGGATATCAGGGACCGGGGAGCTGTTTTTT
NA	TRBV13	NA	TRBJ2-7	CASGTGAGVYEQYF	TGTGCCAGCGGTACAGGCGCAGGTGTGTACGAGCAGTACTTC
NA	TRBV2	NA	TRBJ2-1	CASSSHGASLHNEQFF	TGTGCCAGCAGCTCCCACGGGGCATCCCTTCACAATGAGCAGTTCTTC
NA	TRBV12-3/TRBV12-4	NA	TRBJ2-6	CASSFASSGANVLTF	TGTGCCAGCAGTTTTGCGAGCTCTGGGGCCAACGTCCTGACTTTC
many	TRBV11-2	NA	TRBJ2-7	CASSDRTWVMGYEQYF	TGTGCCAGCAGCGACCGTACATGGGTGATGGGCTACGAGCAGTACTTC
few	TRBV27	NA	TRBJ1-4	CASSFQGFNEKLFF	TGTGCCAGCAGTTTTCAGGGATTTAATGAAAAACTGTTTTTT
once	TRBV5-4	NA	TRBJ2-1	CASTPKGFTYNEQFF	TGTGCCAGCACCCCAAAGGGCTTTACCTACAATGAGCAGTTCTTC
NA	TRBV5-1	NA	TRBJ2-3	CASGNLAGTDTQYF	TGCGCCAGCGGGAATTTAGCGGGCACAGATACGCAGTATTTT